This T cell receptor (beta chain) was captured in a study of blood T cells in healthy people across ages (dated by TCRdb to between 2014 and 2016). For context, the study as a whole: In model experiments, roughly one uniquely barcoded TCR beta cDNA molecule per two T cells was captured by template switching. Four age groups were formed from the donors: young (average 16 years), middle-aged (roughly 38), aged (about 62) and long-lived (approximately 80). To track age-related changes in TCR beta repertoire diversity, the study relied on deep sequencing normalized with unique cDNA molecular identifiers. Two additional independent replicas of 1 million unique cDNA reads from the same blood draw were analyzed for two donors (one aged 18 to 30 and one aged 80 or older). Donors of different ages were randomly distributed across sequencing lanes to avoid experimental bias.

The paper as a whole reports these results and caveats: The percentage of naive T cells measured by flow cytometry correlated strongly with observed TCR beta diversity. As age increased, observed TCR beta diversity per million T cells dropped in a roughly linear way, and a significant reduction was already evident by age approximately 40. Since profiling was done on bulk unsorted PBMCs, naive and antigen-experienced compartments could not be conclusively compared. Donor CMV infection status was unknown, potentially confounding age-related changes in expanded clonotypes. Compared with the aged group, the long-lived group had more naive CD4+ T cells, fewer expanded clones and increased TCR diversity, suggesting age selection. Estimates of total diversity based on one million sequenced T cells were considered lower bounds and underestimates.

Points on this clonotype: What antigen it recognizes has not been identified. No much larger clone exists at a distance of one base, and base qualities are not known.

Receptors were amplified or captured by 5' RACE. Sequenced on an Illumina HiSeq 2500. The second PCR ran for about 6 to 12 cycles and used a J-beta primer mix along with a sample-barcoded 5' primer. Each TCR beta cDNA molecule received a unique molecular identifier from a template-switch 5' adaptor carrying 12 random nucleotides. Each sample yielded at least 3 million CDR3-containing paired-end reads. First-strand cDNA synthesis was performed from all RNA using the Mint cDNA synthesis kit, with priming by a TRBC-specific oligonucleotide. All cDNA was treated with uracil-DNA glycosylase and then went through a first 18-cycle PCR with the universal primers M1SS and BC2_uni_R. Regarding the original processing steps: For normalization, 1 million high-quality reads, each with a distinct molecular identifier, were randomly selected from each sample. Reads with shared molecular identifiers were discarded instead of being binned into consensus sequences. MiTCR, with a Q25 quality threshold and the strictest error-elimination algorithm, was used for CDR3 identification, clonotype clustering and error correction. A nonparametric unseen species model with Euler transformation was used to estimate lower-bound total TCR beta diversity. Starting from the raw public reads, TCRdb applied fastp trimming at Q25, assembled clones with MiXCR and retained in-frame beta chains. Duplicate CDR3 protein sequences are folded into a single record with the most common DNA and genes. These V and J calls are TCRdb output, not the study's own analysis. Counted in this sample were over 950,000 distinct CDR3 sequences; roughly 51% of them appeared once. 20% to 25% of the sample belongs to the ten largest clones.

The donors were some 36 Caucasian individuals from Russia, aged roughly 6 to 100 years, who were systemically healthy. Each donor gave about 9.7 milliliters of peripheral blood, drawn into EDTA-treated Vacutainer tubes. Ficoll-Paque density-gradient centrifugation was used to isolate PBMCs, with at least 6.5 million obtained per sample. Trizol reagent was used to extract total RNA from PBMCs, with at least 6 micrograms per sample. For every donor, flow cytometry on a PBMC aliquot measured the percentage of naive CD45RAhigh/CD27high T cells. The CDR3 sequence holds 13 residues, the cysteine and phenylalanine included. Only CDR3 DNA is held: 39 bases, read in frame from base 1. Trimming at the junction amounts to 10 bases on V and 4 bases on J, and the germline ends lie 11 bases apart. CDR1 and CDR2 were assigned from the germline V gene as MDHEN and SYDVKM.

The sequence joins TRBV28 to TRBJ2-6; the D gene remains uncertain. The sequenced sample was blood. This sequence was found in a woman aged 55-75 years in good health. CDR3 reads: CANTPVGANVLTF. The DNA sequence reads TGTGCCAACACCCCAGTGGGGGCCAACGTCCTGACTTTC.